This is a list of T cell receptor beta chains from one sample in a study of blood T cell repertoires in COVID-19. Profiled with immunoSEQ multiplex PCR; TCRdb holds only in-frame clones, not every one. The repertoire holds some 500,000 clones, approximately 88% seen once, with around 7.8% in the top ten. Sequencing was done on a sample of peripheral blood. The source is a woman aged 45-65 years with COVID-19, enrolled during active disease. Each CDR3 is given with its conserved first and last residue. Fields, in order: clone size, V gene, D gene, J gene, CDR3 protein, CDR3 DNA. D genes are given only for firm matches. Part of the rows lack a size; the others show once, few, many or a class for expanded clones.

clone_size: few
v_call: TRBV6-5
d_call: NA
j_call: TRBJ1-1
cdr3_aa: CASRRDNTEAFF
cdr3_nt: TGTGCCAGCAGGAGGGATAACACTGAAGCTTTCTTT

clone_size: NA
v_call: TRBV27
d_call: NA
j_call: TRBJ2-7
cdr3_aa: CASSRGIPGKYEQYF
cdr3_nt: TGTGCCAGCAGTCGGGGGATTCCAGGGAAGTACGAGCAGTACTTC

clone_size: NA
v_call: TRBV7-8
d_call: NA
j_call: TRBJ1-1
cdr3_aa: CASSLALGTFEAFF
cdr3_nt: TGTGCCAGCAGCTTAGCGCTTGGCACCTTTGAAGCTTTCTTT

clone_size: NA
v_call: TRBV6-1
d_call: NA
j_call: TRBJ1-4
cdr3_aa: CASSDRGGKEKLFF
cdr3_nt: TGTGCCAGCAGTGACCGCGGCGGGAAGGAAAAACTGTTTTTT

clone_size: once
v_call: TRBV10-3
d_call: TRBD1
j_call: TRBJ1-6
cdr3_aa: CAISRTGGDSPLHF
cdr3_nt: TGTGCCATCAGCCGGACAGGGGGGGACTCACCCCTCCACTTT

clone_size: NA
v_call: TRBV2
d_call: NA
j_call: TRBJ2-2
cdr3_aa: CASRQGTSKTGELFF
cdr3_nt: TGTGCCAGCAGACAAGGGACTTCGAAAACCGGGGAGCTGTTTTTT

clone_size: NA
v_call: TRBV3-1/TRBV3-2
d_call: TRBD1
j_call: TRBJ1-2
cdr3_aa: CASSTRPRDSNYGYTF
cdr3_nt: TGTGCCAGCAGCACCAGACCCCGGGACAGTAACTATGGCTACACCTTC

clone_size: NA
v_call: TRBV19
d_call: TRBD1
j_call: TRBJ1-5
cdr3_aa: CASTPIQGVNQPQHF
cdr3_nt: TGTGCCAGTACCCCGATACAGGGGGTCAATCAGCCCCAGCATTTT

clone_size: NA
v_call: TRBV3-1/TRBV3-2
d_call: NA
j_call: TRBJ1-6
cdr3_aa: CASSQGESPLHF
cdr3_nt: TGTGCCAGCAGTCAAGGAGAATCACCCCTCCACTTT

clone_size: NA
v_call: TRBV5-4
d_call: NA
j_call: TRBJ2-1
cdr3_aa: CASSLDGSRDNEQFF
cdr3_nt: TGTGCCAGCAGCTTGGATGGCTCCCGGGACAATGAGCAGTTCTTC

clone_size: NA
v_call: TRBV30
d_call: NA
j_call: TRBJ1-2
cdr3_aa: CAWSPRDRSRGYTF
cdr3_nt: TGTGCCTGGAGTCCTCGCGACAGGTCGCGGGGCTACACCTTC

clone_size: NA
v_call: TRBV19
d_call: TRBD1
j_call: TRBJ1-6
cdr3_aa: CASRGTGDSPLHF
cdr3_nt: TGTGCCAGTCGCGGGACAGGGGACTCACCCCTCCACTTT

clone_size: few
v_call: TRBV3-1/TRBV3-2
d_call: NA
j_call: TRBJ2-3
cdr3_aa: CASSQGAKDYTQYF
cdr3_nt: TGTGCCAGCAGTCAAGGGGCCAAGGACTATACGCAGTATTTT

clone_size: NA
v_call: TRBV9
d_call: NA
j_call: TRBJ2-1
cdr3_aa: CASSVPGSLTNEQFF
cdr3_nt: TGTGCCAGCAGCGTCCCGGGATCCCTAACCAATGAGCAGTTCTTC

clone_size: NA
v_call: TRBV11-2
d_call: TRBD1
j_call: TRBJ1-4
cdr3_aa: CASSSDRGEKLFF
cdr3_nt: TGTGCCAGCAGCTCCGACAGGGGCGAAAAACTGTTTTTT

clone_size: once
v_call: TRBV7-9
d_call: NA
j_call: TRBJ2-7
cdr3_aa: CASTLQGSHEQYF
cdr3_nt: TGTGCCAGCACCTTACAGGGATCCCACGAGCAGTACTTC

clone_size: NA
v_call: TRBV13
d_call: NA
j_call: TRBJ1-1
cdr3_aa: CASSLSGTEAFF
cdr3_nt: TGTGCCAGCAGCTTATCCGGGACTGAAGCTTTCTTT

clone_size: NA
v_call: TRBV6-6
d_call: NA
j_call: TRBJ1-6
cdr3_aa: CASSLGLLSSSYNSPLHF
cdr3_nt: TGTGCCAGCAGTCTTGGTCTCCTCTCGAGCTCCTATAATTCACCCCTCCACTTT

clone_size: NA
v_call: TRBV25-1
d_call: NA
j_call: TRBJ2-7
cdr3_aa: CASSDYIQGAYEQYF
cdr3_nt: TGTGCCAGCAGTGACTACATACAGGGTGCCTACGAGCAGTACTTC

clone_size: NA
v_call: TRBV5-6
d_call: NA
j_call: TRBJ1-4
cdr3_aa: CASSLRGYSSNEKLFF
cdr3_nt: TGTGCCAGCAGCTTACGAGGGTATTCTTCTAATGAAAAACTGTTTTTT

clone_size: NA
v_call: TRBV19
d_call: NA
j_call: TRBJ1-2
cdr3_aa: CASSIPSTGYYGYTF
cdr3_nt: TGTGCCAGTAGTATCCCGTCGACAGGCTACTATGGCTACACCTTC

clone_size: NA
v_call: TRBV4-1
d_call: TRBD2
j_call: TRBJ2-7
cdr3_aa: CASSLSGGRAYEQYF
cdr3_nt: TGCGCCAGCAGCCTGAGCGGGGGGCGAGCTTACGAGCAGTACTTC

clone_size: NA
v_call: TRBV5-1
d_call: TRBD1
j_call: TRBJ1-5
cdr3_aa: CASSLEGTGTEPQHF
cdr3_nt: TGCGCCAGCAGCTTGGAGGGGACAGGGACCGAGCCCCAGCATTTT

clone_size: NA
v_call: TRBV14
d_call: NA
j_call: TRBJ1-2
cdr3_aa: CASSQHLRGQDPYGYTF
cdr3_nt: TGTGCCAGCAGCCAACACTTAAGGGGTCAAGACCCCTATGGCTACACCTTC

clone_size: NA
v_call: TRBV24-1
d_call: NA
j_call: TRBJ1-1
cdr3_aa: CASTAGNTEAFF
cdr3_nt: TGTGCCTCCACCGCAGGGAACACTGAAGCTTTCTTT

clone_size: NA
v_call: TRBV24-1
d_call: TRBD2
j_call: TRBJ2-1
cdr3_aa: CATSDLQASGVNEQFF
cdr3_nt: TGTGCCACCAGTGATTTGCAGGCTAGCGGGGTCAATGAGCAGTTCTTC

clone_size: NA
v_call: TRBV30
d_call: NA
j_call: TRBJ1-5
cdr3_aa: CAWSPGDQPQHF
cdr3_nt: TGTGCCTGGAGCCCAGGGGATCAGCCCCAGCATTTT

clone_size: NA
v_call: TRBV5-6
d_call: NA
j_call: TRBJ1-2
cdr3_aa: CASSLGRGYGYTF
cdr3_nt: TGTGCCAGCAGCTTGGGCAGGGGTTATGGCTACACCTTC

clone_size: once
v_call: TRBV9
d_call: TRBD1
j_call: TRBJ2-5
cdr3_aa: CASSPRDRQETQYF
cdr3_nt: TGTGCCAGCAGCCCCAGGGACAGACAAGAGACCCAGTACTTC

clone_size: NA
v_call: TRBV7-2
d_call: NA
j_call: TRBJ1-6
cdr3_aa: CASSLVLRSPLHF
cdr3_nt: TGTGCCAGCAGCTTAGTCCTACGTTCACCCCTCCACTTT

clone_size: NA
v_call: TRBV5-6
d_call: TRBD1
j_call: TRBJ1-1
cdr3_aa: CASSLALGQGRTEAFF
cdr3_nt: TGTGCCAGCAGCTTGGCTTTGGGACAGGGGAGAACTGAAGCTTTCTTT

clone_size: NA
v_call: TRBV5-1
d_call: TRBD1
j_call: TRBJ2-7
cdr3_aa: CASGQGSSYEQYF
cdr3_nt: TGCGCCAGCGGACAGGGGAGCTCCTACGAGCAGTACTTC

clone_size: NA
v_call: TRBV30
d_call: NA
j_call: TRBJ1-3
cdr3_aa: CAWSYLSGNTIYF
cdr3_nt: TGTGCCTGGAGTTATCTTTCTGGAAACACCATATATTTT

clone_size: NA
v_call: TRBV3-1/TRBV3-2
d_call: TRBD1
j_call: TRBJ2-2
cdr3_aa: CASSQDPARGITGELFF
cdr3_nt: TGTGCCAGCAGCCAAGATCCGGCCAGGGGGATAACCGGGGAGCTGTTTTTT

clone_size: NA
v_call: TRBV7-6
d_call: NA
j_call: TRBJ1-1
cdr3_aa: CASSSATGNTEAFF
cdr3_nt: TGTGCCAGCAGCTCCGCTACAGGGAACACTGAAGCTTTCTTT

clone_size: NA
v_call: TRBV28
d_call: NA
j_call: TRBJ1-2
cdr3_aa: CASSFLPGVDGYTF
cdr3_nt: TGTGCCAGCAGTTTCCTGCCAGGGGTTGATGGCTACACCTTC

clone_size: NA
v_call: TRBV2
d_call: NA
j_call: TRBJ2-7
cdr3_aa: CATHMDRTSYEQYF
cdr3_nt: TGTGCCACACACATGGACAGAACGAGCTACGAGCAGTACTTC

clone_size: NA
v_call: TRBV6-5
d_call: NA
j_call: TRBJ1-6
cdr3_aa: CASTGTNSSPLHF
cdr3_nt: TGTGCCAGCACAGGGACAAATTCCTCACCCCTCCACTTT

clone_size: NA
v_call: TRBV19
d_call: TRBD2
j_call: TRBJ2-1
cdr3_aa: CASSIPGRGGNEQFF
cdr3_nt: TGTGCCAGTAGTATCCCCGGACGGGGGGGAAATGAGCAGTTCTTC

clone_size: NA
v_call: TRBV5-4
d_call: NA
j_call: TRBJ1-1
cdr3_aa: CASSLASGLEAFF
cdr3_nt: TGTGCCAGCAGCTTGGCAAGCGGCCTTGAAGCTTTCTTT

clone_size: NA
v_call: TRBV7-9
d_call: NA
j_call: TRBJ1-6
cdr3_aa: CASSLALGAGSPLHF
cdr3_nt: TGTGCCAGCAGCTTAGCGCTGGGTGCGGGTTCACCCCTCCACTTT

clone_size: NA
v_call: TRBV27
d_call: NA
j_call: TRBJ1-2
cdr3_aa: CASSFGQGEGYTF
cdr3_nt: TGTGCCAGCAGTTTTGGCCAGGGCGAAGGCTACACCTTC

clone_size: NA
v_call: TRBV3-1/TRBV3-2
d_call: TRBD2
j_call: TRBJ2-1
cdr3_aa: CASSRLGGLAGGQGEQFF
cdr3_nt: TGTGCCAGCAGCCGCCTTGGAGGGCTAGCGGGGGGGCAGGGTGAGCAGTTCTTC

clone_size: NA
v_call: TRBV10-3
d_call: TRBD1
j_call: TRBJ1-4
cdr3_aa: CAIGTEGKLFF
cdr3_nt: TGTGCCATCGGGACAGAAGGAAAACTGTTTTTT

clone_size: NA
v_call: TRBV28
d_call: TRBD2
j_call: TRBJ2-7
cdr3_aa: CASSHPGTSDEQYF
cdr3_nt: TGTGCCAGCAGTCACCCCGGGACTAGCGACGAGCAGTACTTC

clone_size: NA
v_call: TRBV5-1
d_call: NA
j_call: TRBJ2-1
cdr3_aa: CASSPTGSQRRDEQFF
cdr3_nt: TGCGCCAGCAGCCCGACAGGGTCCCAACGGAGGGATGAGCAGTTCTTC

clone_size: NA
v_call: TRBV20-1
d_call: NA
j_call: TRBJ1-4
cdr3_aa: CSVSGEKLFF
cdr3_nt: TGCAGTGTATCCGGGGAAAAACTGTTTTTT

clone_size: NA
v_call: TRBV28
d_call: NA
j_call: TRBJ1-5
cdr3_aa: CATKRGRDLYSNQPQHF
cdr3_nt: TGTGCCACCAAACGGGGTCGGGATCTATATAGCAATCAGCCCCAGCATTTT

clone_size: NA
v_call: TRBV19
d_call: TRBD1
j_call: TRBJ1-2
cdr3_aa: CASNRQGPSYGYTF
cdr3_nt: TGTGCCAGTAATAGACAGGGACCCTCCTATGGCTACACCTTC